This TCR beta chain originates from a study of T-cell memory formation after mild COVID-19. The authors produced TCR alpha and TCR beta cDNA libraries with sample barcodes and UMIs by 5'RACE using constant-segment primers. In TCRdb, the 5' RACE reads were re-called with MiXCR into one record per CDR3 protein. The table has roughly 100,000 distinct CDR3 sequences, less than 15% seen once. This clonotype was recorded a few times. Its specificity is not known. V shed 3 bases and J shed 0 bases, with 16 bases lying between them. The germline gives CDR1 SGHRS, CDR2 YFSETQ. The CDR3 is 17 residues long. Study-wide results and limits: The main location of contracting CD4+ clones was CM and EM, and that of contracting CD8+ clones was EMRA. The appearance of some responding clones in pre-infection memory suggested that cross-reactive memory joined. Clones contracting day 15 to 85 were balanced CD4/CD8; later expanders leaned CD4+.

The V and J genes are TRBV5-1 and TRBJ2-4; D is unresolved. The sample comprised PBMCs or a T cell subset sorted from them (not recorded which). This receptor was taken from an adult woman who had mild COVID-19 (a few samples of this study predate the infection). Cell type and time point are not known. This CDR3 is CASSYSPWELAKNIQYF. The CDR3 DNA reads as TGCGCCAGCAGCTACTCTCCTTGGGAACTAGCCAAAAACATTCAGTACTTC.